This is a list of T cell receptor beta chains from one sample in a study of T cell responses to AZD1222 COVID-19 vaccine. Assay used: immunoSEQ multiplex PCR; TCRdb lists only in-frame clones, some missing. Of 95,000 to 100,000 clones listed, approximately 90% were seen once; the top ten hold around 8.6%. The sample in question was peripheral blood, obtained 28 days after the second AZD1222 dose. The receptors shown here come from an adult who received the AZD1222 COVID-19 vaccine. Both conserved end residues are part of each CDR3. D genes are given only for firm matches. Size tells how often a clone was seen (once, few, many) or the class of an expanded clone, and some rows leave it out.

NA	NA	TRBV19	TRBJ1-2	TGTGCCAGTAGTTCGGTCCGTGGCTACACCTTC	CASSSVRGYTF
NA	NA	TRBV6-2/TRBV6-3	TRBJ2-6	TGTGCCAGCAGTCAAGGGGGAACTGGGGCCAACGTCCTGACTTTC	CASSQGGTGANVLTF
NA	NA	TRBV2	TRBJ1-2	TGTGCCAGCAGTCCGGACATTAACTATGGCTACACCTTC	CASSPDINYGYTF
NA	NA	TRBV24-1	TRBJ2-2	TGTGCCTCCAGACATGGTTGGACCGGGGAGCTGTTTTTT	CASRHGWTGELFF
NA	NA	TRBV9	TRBJ2-3	TGTGCCAGCAGCGTAGACGCCAGCACAGATACGCAGTATTTT	CASSVDASTDTQYF
NA	NA	TRBV4-2	TRBJ1-4	TGTGCCAGCAGCCACCCCCTTGGGGGGTCAACTAATGAAAAACTGTTTTTT	CASSHPLGGSTNEKLFF
NA	NA	TRBV7-8	TRBJ2-7	TGTGCCAGCAGCCCGAGCAGAGGACCTTTTAGCGAGCAGTACTTC	CASSPSRGPFSEQYF
NA	NA	TRBV5-6	TRBJ2-2	TGTGCCAGCAGTTTTCAGAACACCGGGGAGCTGTTTTTT	CASSFQNTGELFF
NA	NA	TRBV15	TRBJ1-5	TGTGCCACCAGCAGTGGTGGGAATAGCAATCAGCCCCAGCATTTT	CATSSGGNSNQPQHF
TRBD1	NA	TRBV28	TRBJ1-3	TGTGCCAGCAGTGAACAGGGGAGGGGAAACACCATATATTTT	CASSEQGRGNTIYF
NA	few	TRBV5-6	TRBJ1-1	TGTGCCAGCAGCTTGATGGGGGCACGGACTGAAGCTTTCTTT	CASSLMGARTEAFF
NA	NA	TRBV5-1	TRBJ2-2	TGCGCCAGCAGCTCCCTCCTCGGCGGGGAGCTGTTTTTT	CASSSLLGGELFF
TRBD1	NA	TRBV9	TRBJ1-6	TGTGCCAGCAGCACGGGACAGGGGGCTCCATTTAATTCACCCCTCCACTTT	CASSTGQGAPFNSPLHF
NA	NA	TRBV3-1/TRBV3-2	TRBJ2-5	TGTGCCAGCAGCCATGCCCCCGGGGACGGCGGGGAGACCCAGTACTTC	CASSHAPGDGGETQYF
NA	NA	TRBV6-5	TRBJ1-2	TGTGCCAGCATCCCGGGAGGGAGTGGCTATGGCTACACCTTC	CASIPGGSGYGYTF
TRBD1	NA	TRBV5-4	TRBJ2-1	TGTGCCAGCAGCCCTCGGGACAGGGGGCCGAGTGAGCAGTTCTTC	CASSPRDRGPSEQFF
TRBD1	NA	TRBV7-8	TRBJ1-1	TGTGCCAGCAGCCCGGACAGGGCAAACACTGAAGCTTTCTTT	CASSPDRANTEAFF
NA	once	TRBV14	TRBJ1-1	TGTGCCAGCAGCCAGATACAGGAGCTGAACACTGAAGCTTTCTTT	CASSQIQELNTEAFF
NA	NA	TRBV4-1	TRBJ1-5	TGCGCCAGCAGCCAAGATGTGGATTCCAGGAATCAGCCCCAGCATTTT	CASSQDVDSRNQPQHF
NA	NA	TRBV27	TRBJ2-7	TGTGCCAGAGCCTACGAGCAGTACTTC	CARAYEQYF
TRBD2	NA	TRBV19	TRBJ2-1	TGTGCCACCAAGGGGAGGGCCGGGTACAATGAGCAGTTCTTC	CATKGRAGYNEQFF
NA	NA	TRBV14	TRBJ1-4	TGTGCCAGCAGCCAAGGACCCACAACTAATGAAAAACTGTTTTTT	CASSQGPTTNEKLFF
NA	NA	TRBV29-1	TRBJ1-2	TGCAGCGTGATGACAGGAACGTATTCTGGCGACTATGGCTACACCTTC	CSVMTGTYSGDYGYTF
TRBD1	NA	TRBV28	TRBJ2-7	TGTGCCAGCAGTTTTTGGTCAGGGGGCAATTACGAGCAGTACTTC	CASSFWSGGNYEQYF
NA	NA	TRBV7-9	TRBJ2-7	TGTGCCAGCGCGAAGGGGACCGCGAGCTCCTACGAGCAGTACTTC	CASAKGTASSYEQYF
NA	NA	TRBV19	TRBJ1-1	TGTGCCAGTAGTATAGATCCGTGGGGAATGAACACTGAAGCTTTCTTT	CASSIDPWGMNTEAFF
TRBD1	NA	TRBV6-5	TRBJ1-3	TGTGCCAGCGTAGGACAGGGGACTGGAAACACCATATATTTT	CASVGQGTGNTIYF
NA	NA	TRBV11-3	TRBJ2-1	TGTGCCAGCAGCCTGACTATCGACAATGAGCAGTTCTTC	CASSLTIDNEQFF
TRBD2	NA	TRBV6-2/TRBV6-3	TRBJ2-3	TGTGCCAGCAGTTTAAGCGGGAGCGCAGATACGCAGTATTTT	CASSLSGSADTQYF
NA	NA	TRBV6-1	TRBJ1-5	TGTGCCAGCAGTGAACCCGGGCAGCAGCCCCAGCATTTT	CASSEPGQQPQHF
TRBD1	NA	TRBV3-1/TRBV3-2	TRBJ2-1	TGTGCCAGCAGCCACCACGGCGGGACAGGACACAATGAGCAGTTCTTC	CASSHHGGTGHNEQFF
NA	NA	TRBV28	TRBJ1-2	TGTGCCAGCAGTTCGCTCCAGGAGATTGGCTACACCTTC	CASSSLQEIGYTF
TRBD2	NA	TRBV29-1	TRBJ2-2	TGCAGCGTTGCGCCCCTTACTAGCGGTAACTACACCGGGGAGCTGTTTTTT	CSVAPLTSGNYTGELFF